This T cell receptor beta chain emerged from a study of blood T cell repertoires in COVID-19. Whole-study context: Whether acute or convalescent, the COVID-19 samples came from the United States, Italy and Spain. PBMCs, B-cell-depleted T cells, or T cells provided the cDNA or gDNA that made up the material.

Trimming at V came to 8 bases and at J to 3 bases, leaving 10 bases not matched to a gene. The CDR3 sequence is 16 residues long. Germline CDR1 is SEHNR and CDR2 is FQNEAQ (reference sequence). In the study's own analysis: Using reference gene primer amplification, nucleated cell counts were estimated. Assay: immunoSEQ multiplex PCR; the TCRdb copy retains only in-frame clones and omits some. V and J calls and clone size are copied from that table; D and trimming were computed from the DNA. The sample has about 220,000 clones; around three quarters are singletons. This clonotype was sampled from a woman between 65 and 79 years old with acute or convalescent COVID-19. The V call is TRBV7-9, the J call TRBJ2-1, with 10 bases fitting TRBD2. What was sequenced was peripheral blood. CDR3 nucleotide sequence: TGTGCCAGCGCCTTACTCGGACTAGCGGTCTACAATGAGCAGTTCTTC. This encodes CASALLGLAVYNEQFF. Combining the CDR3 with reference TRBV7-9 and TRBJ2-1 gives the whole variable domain DTGVSQNPRHKITKRGQNVTFRCDPISEHNRLYWYRQTLGQGPEFLTYFQNEAQLEKSRLLSDRFSAERPKGSFSTLEIQRTEQGDSAMYLCASALLGLAVYNEQFFGPGTRLTVL.